These 25 T cell receptor beta chains came from one sample sequenced in a study of T cell clonality in common variable immunodeficiency. Repertoires were generated with immunoSEQ multiplex PCR, while TCRdb's copy carries only in-frame clones and drops some. The sample presents tens of thousands of clones, none singletons. The sample comprised peripheral blood mononuclear cells. Receptors were obtained from a person aged 18 to 75 in good health.

This clone was observed many times. Read data end 3 residues before the CDR3 end; the end is taken from the germline J gene. This sequence joins TRBV7-2 and TRBJ1-3; tentative D call: TRBD1 (5 bases). Germline V gives CDR1 SGHTA, CDR2 FQGNSA. The length of the CDR3 is 12 residues. V was pared by 5 bases and J by 4 bases, with 6 bases between. The covered CDR3 bases are TGTGCCAGCAGCCGGACAGGAAACACC. It translates to CASSRTGNT. The whole CDR3 is CASSRTGNTIYF.

This clone was observed a handful of times. The read falls 3 residues short of the CDR3 end, and the missing part is taken from the germline J gene. J is TRBJ2-4 and V is TRBV30, with a tentative D call TRBD2 (5 bases). There are 19 residues in the CDR3. From germline, CDR1 is GTSNPN and CDR2 SVGIG (reference sequence). The CDR3 DNA, read in part, is TGTGCCTGGAGTGTATCGGTGGCCCGGACTCTACGATCTAACTATGGT. Translation: CAWSVSVARTLRSNYG. Given in full, the CDR3 is CAWSVSVARTLRSNYGQYF.

The table lists this clone with many counts. The CDR3 end falls 3 residues outside the read, so it is completed with the germline J gene. The chain combines TRBV20-1 with TRBJ2-7, with 9 positions matching TRBD1. Germline V gives CDR1 DFQATT, CDR2 SNEGSKA (reference sequence). CDR3 length: 11 amino acids. Trimming took 7 bases from V and 5 from J; bases not matched to a gene: 3. CDR3 DNA, as far as it was read: TGCAGTGTTCGGACAGGGGACGAG. Translated, it gives CSVRTGDE. The complete CDR3 sequence is CSVRTGDEQYF.

Turning to this clone: The sequenced fragment ends 3 residues before the CDR3 boundary, so the rest is inferred from the germline J gene. V gene TRBV2 combines with J gene TRBJ1-5; D gene unclear. The CDR3 has 14 residues. Trimming stripped 3 bases from V and 2 bases from J, with 8 bases between. Germline CDR1 and CDR2: SNHLY and FYNNEI. The sequenced part of the CDR3 DNA is TGTGCCAGCAGTGACAGACTCGGCAATCAGCCC. Protein sequence: CASSDRLGNQP. The full CDR3 reads CASSDRLGNQPQHF.

This clone was seen ten or more times. The read comes to an end 3 residues before the CDR3 does, leaving the germline J gene to fill in the end. The rearrangement joins TRBV29-1 to TRBJ1-2; possible D gene TRBD1, 5 bases. Germline V lookup: CDR1 SQVTM, CDR2 ANQGSEA. CDR3 length: 11 amino acids. The DNA read from the CDR3 is TGCAGCGTTTGGGCAGGGAATCAC. Its translation: CSVWAGNH. The full CDR3 protein reads CSVWAGNHYTF.

This clone has ten or more counts. The CDR3 end is not reached by the read, which stops 3 residues before it; the germline J gene fills it in. This chain joins TRBV7-2 and TRBJ2-7; D is unclear. V shed 3 bases and J shed 0 bases, with 12 bases lying between them. Germline lookup yields CDR1 SGHTA and CDR2 FQGNSA. The CDR3 is 15 amino acids. This CDR3 is CASSFSRIPSYEQYF. The covered CDR3 bases are TGTGCCAGCAGCTTTTCCAGGATCCCCTCCTACGAG.

This clone came up many times. Read sequence stops 3 residues before the CDR3 end, and the germline J gene provides the missing end. The chain uses TRBV19 and TRBJ1-2; possibly TRBD1 for D (6 bases). V was cut by 3 bases and J by 4 bases, with 18 bases left in between. Germline V gives CDR1 LNHDA, CDR2 SQIVND (reference sequence). This CDR3 region has 16 residues. Partial CDR3 DNA: TGTGCCAGTAGTATGGGCGCCTCAACAGGGAGCTATGGC. Translated, it gives CASSMGASTGSYG. The whole CDR3 sequence reads CASSMGASTGSYGYTF. Drawing the rest from reference TRBV19 and TRBJ1-2, the complete variable domain is DGGITQSPKYLFRKEGQNVTLSCEQNLNHDAMYWYRQDPGQGLRLIYYSQIVNDFQKGDIAEGYSVSREKKESFPLTVTSAQKNPTAFYLCASSMGASTGSYGYTFGSGTRLTVV.

This clone was seen ten or more times. The read comes to an end 3 residues before the CDR3 does, leaving the germline J gene to fill in the end. The chain employs TRBV5-1 and TRBJ1-6; TRBD1 might be the D (6 bases). The germline CDR1 and CDR2 sequences are SGHRS and YFSETQ. This CDR3 has 15 residues. Trimming took 3 bases from V and 7 from J, leaving 14 bases between them. The sequenced part of the CDR3 DNA is TGCGCCAGCAGCTCGGGACACGCAGGGAATTCACCC. Translation: CASSSGHAGNSP. The CDR3 in its entirety is CASSSGHAGNSPLHF. The full variable domain, completed using reference TRBV5-1 and TRBJ1-6, is KAGVTQTPRYLIKTRGQQVTLSCSPISGHRSVSWYQQTPGQGLQFLFEYFSETQRNKGNFPGRFSGRQFSNSRSEMNVSTLELGDSALYLCASSSGHAGNSPLHFGNGTRLTVT.

This clone appeared many times. The read ends 3 residues early relative to the CDR3; the germline J gene fills the gap. This rearrangement joins TRBV4-2 to TRBJ2-2, with a possible D match to TRBD1 (6 bases). Germline CDR1 is LGHNA and CDR2 is YNFKEQ. There are 18 residues in the CDR3. Trimming stripped 1 base from V and 6 bases from J, with 21 bases between. CDR3 bases read: TGTGCCAGCAGCCAAGCCGGGTTACAGGGCCCTAAGTCCGGGGAG. This translates into CASSQAGLQGPKSGE. The whole CDR3 protein is CASSQAGLQGPKSGELFF.

This clone has a count of ten or more. The read stops 3 residues short of the end of the CDR3; the missing end is completed from the germline J gene. This chain joins TRBV28 and TRBJ2-1; 9 nucleotides align to TRBD1. The CDR3 is 14 residues long. CDR1 MDHEN and CDR2 SYDVKM come from the germline V gene. The ends lost 3 bases at V and 3 bases at J; junction bases unmatched: 0. The sequenced CDR3 bases are TGTGCCAGCAGTTTGACAGGGGGCTACAATGAG. Protein sequence: CASSLTGGYNE. The whole CDR3 sequence reads CASSLTGGYNEQFF.

This clone was counted a few times. CDR3 region: CASSPSGNNQPQHF. Partial CDR3 DNA: TGTGCCAGCAGCCCGTCGGGGAATAATCAGCCC. This rearrangement joins TRBV11-2 to TRBJ1-5; D unresolved. The CDR3 is cut off 3 residues early in the read; its end comes from the germline J gene. CDR1 and CDR2 (germline): SGHAT, FQNNGV. V shed 5 bases and J shed 4 bases, with 12 bases lying between them. The length of the CDR3 is 14 residues.

Of note for this clone: The CDR3 is cut off 3 residues early in the read; its end comes from the germline J gene. V gene TRBV7-6 combines with J gene TRBJ1-1, with D maybe TRBD1 (6 bases). The CDR3 length is 18 residues. Per the germline V gene, CDR1 is SGHVS and CDR2 is FNYEAQ. The sequenced CDR3 bases are TGTGCCAGCAGCTTCCGGACGGGGGGCCCCGGGTGGGAAGAGACC. It is translated as CASSFRTGGPGWEET. The CDR3 in its entirety is CASSFRTGGPGWEETAFF.

With respect to this clone: The CDR3 end falls 3 residues outside the read, so it is completed with the germline J gene. This chain uses TRBV7-9 with TRBJ2-7; 11 bases agree with TRBD2. The CDR3 is made up of 15 amino acids. The germline CDR1 and CDR2 sequences are SEHNR and FQNEAQ (reference sequence). V gave up 5 bases and J gave up 2 bases; unmatched junction bases: 5. The part of the CDR3 DNA that was read is TGTGCCAGCAGCGGGACTAGCGGAGTAACCTACGAG. Protein product: CASSGTSGVTYE. The entire CDR3 reads CASSGTSGVTYEQYF.

This clone was counted at least ten times. With the read ending 3 residues before the CDR3 end, the germline J gene is used to fill in that end. The chain joins TRBV30 to TRBJ2-7; 8 bases agree with TRBD1. The V gene end was trimmed by 6 bases and the J gene end by 3 bases; junction bases not matched to a gene: 10. The V gene's germline CDR1 is GTSNPN and CDR2 SVGIG (reference sequence). CDR3 length: 14 amino acids. CDR3 DNA (partial): TGTGCCTGTATTGACAGGGGAAGGTTCTACGAG. It encodes CACIDRGRFYE. In full, the CDR3 reads CACIDRGRFYEQYF. The full variable domain, in which reference TRBV30 and TRBJ2-7 provide the parts outside the CDR3, is SQTIHQWPATLVQPVGSPLSLECTVEGTSNPNLYWYRQAAGRGLQLLFYSVGIGQISSEVPQNLSASRPQDRQFILSSKKLLLSDSGFYLCACIDRGRFYEQYFGPGTRLTVT.

In this sample, this clone turned up many times. With the read ending 3 residues before the CDR3 end, the germline J gene is used to fill in that end. The chain links TRBV7-2 to TRBJ2-7; no firm D call. The CDR3 covers 12 residues. The V gene lost 3 bases and the J gene lost 2 bases, with 5 bases spanning the gap. The germline CDR1 and CDR2 sequences are SGHTA and FQGNSA. The CDR3 DNA, read in part, is TGTGCCAGCAGCTTCCCGGCCTACGAG. Its protein product is CASSFPAYE. The full-length CDR3 reads as CASSFPAYEQYF.

This clone has ten or more counts. The read falls 3 residues short of the CDR3 end, and the missing part is taken from the germline J gene. The J gene is TRBJ2-2, the V gene TRBV20-1; D is unclear. Germline CDR1 DFQATT, CDR2 SNEGSKA (reference sequence). This CDR3 region has 13 residues. CDR3 amino acids: CSARRQDNEKLFF. The sequenced CDR3 bases are TGCAGTGCTAGAAGGCAGGATAATGAAAAG.

This clone appeared a few times. Read coverage stops 3 residues before the CDR3 terminus; the germline J gene supplies the remainder. This chain connects TRBV6-1 to TRBJ2-3; 7 nucleotides align to TRBD2. The CDR3 length is 15 residues. CDR1 and CDR2 (germline): MNHNS, SASEGT. The CDR3 region is CASSEAGGSKETQYF. CDR3 bases read: TGTGCCAGCAGTGAAGCGGGGGGGTCTAAAGAGACG.

Remarks on this clone: Sequencing ends 3 residues short of the CDR3 end; the germline J gene provides the rest. This rearrangement joins TRBV20-1 to TRBJ1-1; D possibly corresponds to TRBD1 (6 bases). Germline CDR1 reads DFQATT; CDR2 reads SNEGSKA (reference sequence). The CDR3 consists of 12 residues. V was pared by 5 bases and J by 1 base, with 8 bases between. The covered CDR3 bases are TGCAGTGCTTCGACAGGGAACACTGAA. It specifies CSASTGNTE. The full CDR3 reads CSASTGNTEAFF.

This clone occurred a few times. Sequencing ends 3 residues short of the CDR3 end; the germline J gene provides the rest. The chain employs TRBV5-1 and TRBJ2-5; D is perhaps TRBD2 (7 bases). CDR3 length equals 15 residues. From germline, CDR1 is SGHRS and CDR2 YFSETQ. V lost 0 bases and J lost 5, with 14 bases in between. The DNA read from the CDR3 is TGCGCCAGCAGCTTGGAAGGGGGGGCCTTTGAGACC. This translates into CASSLEGGAFET. The CDR3 reads in full as CASSLEGGAFETQYF.

This clone appeared a few times. The read finishes 3 residues shy of the CDR3 end, and the germline J gene is used to complete it. The chain uses TRBV30 and TRBJ2-2; 7 nucleotides line up with TRBD2. The V gene's germline CDR1 is GTSNPN and CDR2 SVGIG (reference sequence). The CDR3 has 12 amino acids. Incomplete CDR3 DNA: TGTGCCTGGAGAGGGGAGGGTTCACCG. It translates to CAWRGEGSP. The full CDR3 is CAWRGEGSPLFF.

This clone was observed a handful of times. The CDR3 extends 3 residues past the end of the read, so its final part is completed from the germline J gene. V and J are TRBV2 and TRBJ2-3; D unresolved. The CDR3 spans 12 residues. The V gene's germline CDR1 is SNHLY and CDR2 FYNNEI. V was cut by 5 bases and J by 8 bases, with 11 bases left in between. Incomplete CDR3 DNA: TGTGCCAGCAGTCCCGACTTGGGTACG. Protein product: CASSPDLGT. The entire CDR3 reads CASSPDLGTQYF.

This clone was recorded many times. The read finishes 3 residues shy of the CDR3 end, and the germline J gene is used to complete it. The V call is TRBV5-1, the J call TRBJ2-6; 7 bases line up with TRBD1. In germline, CDR1 is SGHRS, CDR2 YFSETQ. The junction had 3 bases not matched to a gene; V was cut back by 6 bases and J by 0 bases. The CDR3 extends over 15 amino acids. This chain's CDR3 is CASMSGGSGANVLTF. CDR3 bases read: TGCGCCAGCATGTCAGGGGGCTCTGGGGCCAACGTC. Full variable domain (remainder filled in from reference TRBV5-1 and TRBJ2-6): KAGVTQTPRYLIKTRGQQVTLSCSPISGHRSVSWYQQTPGQGLQFLFEYFSETQRNKGNFPGRFSGRQFSNSRSEMNVSTLELGDSALYLCASMSGGSGANVLTFGAGSRLTVL.

This clone was counted ten times or more. The read terminates 3 residues before the CDR3 end, so the remaining end is supplied by the germline J gene. The rearrangement links TRBV30 to TRBJ2-7; 8 nucleotides line up with TRBD2. With V trimmed by 6 bases and J by 1 base, 8 bases remained unmatched. The CDR3 totals 14 residues. Germline V CDR1 and CDR2: GTSNPN, SVGIG (reference sequence). CDR3 loop: CACTRSGASYEQYF. The covered CDR3 bases are TGTGCCTGCACCCGTAGCGGGGCATCCTACGAG.

To note about this clone: From the germline J gene comes the end of the CDR3, since the read stops 3 residues before it. This chain joins TRBV6-2 or TRBV6-3 and TRBJ2-4; 9 bases are shared with TRBD1. The V gene's germline CDR1 is MNHEY and CDR2 SVGEGT. The CDR3 consists of 16 residues. The junction had 9 bases not matched to a gene; V was cut back by 0 bases and J by 9 bases. Incomplete CDR3 DNA: TGTGCCAGCAGTTACTCCTCACTCGGGACAGGGAGCATT. It translates to CASSYSSLGTGSI. The entire CDR3 sequence reads CASSYSSLGTGSIQYF.

This clone was recorded many times. From the germline J gene comes the end of the CDR3, since the read stops 3 residues before it. The chain carries TRBV29-1 and TRBJ2-2, with no clear D. V lost 4 bases, J lost 1 base, and 10 bases lay in between. The CDR3 is 14 residues long. Germline V gene lookup returns CDR1 SQVTM and CDR2 ANQGSEA. The DNA read from the CDR3 is TGCAGCGTTGGACGGAACAGGAACACCGGGGAG. This translates into CSVGRNRNTGE. From start to end, the CDR3 is CSVGRNRNTGELFF.